These T cell receptor beta chains were read from a single sample in a study of cytomegalovirus exposure and HLA in healthy donors. Profiled with immunoSEQ multiplex PCR; TCRdb holds only in-frame clones, not every one. The profile shows around 250,000 clones, 81% of them singletons. Sequenced input: PBMCs. The receptors stem from a woman aged 55-69 years in good health and CMV-seropositive. CDR3s include the opening cysteine and the closing phenylalanine or tryptophan. The D gene is left open where the match is weak. Only some rows state a clone size, as once, few, many or a class for expanded clones.

J	D	size	V	CDR3	DNA
TRBJ2-3	TRBD2	NA	TRBV5-1	CASRTSGTGTDTQYF	TGCGCCAGCAGGACTAGCGGGACGGGCACAGATACGCAGTATTTT
TRBJ1-2	NA	NA	TRBV27	CASSFRGSLSGYTF	TGTGCCAGCAGTTTTAGAGGTTCCTTAAGTGGCTACACCTTC
TRBJ1-1	TRBD1	NA	TRBV27	CASSRGTVNTEAFF	TGTGCCAGCAGCAGGGGGACGGTGAACACTGAAGCTTTCTTT
TRBJ1-2	TRBD1	NA	TRBV19	CASSSPGTGGHYGYTF	TGTGCCAGTAGTAGCCCCGGGACAGGAGGTCACTATGGCTACACCTTC
TRBJ1-1	NA	NA	TRBV18	CASSPTGLRRNTEAFF	TGTGCCAGCTCACCAACAGGTCTTCGGCGGAACACTGAAGCTTTCTTT
TRBJ2-7	TRBD2	NA	TRBV19	CASSSGLVWYEQYF	TGTGCCAGTAGTTCCGGACTAGTCTGGTACGAGCAGTACTTC
TRBJ2-7	TRBD1	NA	TRBV18	CASSEGTGGSGQYF	TGTGCCAGCTCCGAGGGGACAGGAGGCAGCGGGCAGTACTTC
TRBJ1-1	NA	NA	TRBV2	CASTLDRGVEAFF	TGTGCCAGCACCCTCGACAGAGGAGTTGAAGCTTTCTTT
TRBJ2-5	TRBD2	once	TRBV27	CASRASGRFETQYF	TGTGCCAGCAGGGCTAGCGGGAGATTTGAGACCCAGTACTTC
TRBJ2-1	NA	NA	TRBV5-4	CASSGRTRGSYNEQFF	TGTGCCAGCAGCGGGCGAACCAGGGGTTCCTACAATGAGCAGTTCTTC
TRBJ2-5	NA	NA	TRBV19	CAPRRRITFGLETQYF	TGTGCCCCCCGTAGGCGGATAACCTTCGGGTTAGAGACCCAGTACTTC
TRBJ2-7	NA	once	TRBV4-1	CASSQDGSGQGTYEQYF	TGCGCCAGCAGCCAAGATGGGTCAGGGCAGGGAACCTACGAGCAGTACTTC
TRBJ1-2	TRBD1	NA	TRBV6-1	CASSGRRDRGHYGYTF	TGTGCCAGCAGTGGAAGACGGGACAGGGGACACTATGGCTACACCTTC
TRBJ1-2	NA	NA	TRBV5-6	CASSPSGWEISGYTF	TGTGCCAGCAGTCCTTCTGGATGGGAGATCTCTGGCTACACCTTC
TRBJ2-1	TRBD2	NA	TRBV5-1	CASSLSWLAGANEQFF	TGCGCCAGCAGCTTAAGCTGGCTAGCGGGAGCCAATGAGCAGTTCTTC
TRBJ2-7	NA	NA	TRBV7-9	CASSSVVWAQNYEQYF	TGTGCCAGCAGCTCCGTGGTATGGGCCCAAAACTACGAGCAGTACTTC
TRBJ1-2	NA	NA	TRBV2	CASIMTGVGGYTF	TGTGCCAGCATTATGACAGGCGTGGGCGGCTACACCTTC
TRBJ2-3	NA	NA	TRBV7-9	CSSSRLSRSDTQYF	TGTTCCAGCAGTCGGCTATCCAGGTCAGATACGCAGTATTTT
TRBJ1-2	NA	NA	TRBV7-2	CASSLLEGRNGYTF	TGTGCCAGCAGCTTATTGGAGGGAAGGAATGGCTACACCTTC
TRBJ1-5	NA	NA	TRBV18	CASSRGGNLWEPQHF	TGTGCCAGTTCACGGGGGGGAAATTTGTGGGAGCCCCAGCATTTT
TRBJ2-1	TRBD2	NA	TRBV10-2	CASRDPGTRYNEQFF	TGCGCCAGCCGCGACCCCGGGACTAGATACAATGAGCAGTTCTTC
TRBJ1-1	TRBD1	NA	TRBV10-3	CAISTGTVAEAFF	TGTGCCATCAGTACCGGGACAGTTGCTGAAGCTTTCTTT
TRBJ2-3	NA	NA	TRBV5-4	CASSVKLHGRTDTQYF	TGTGCCAGCAGCGTGAAGCTGCATGGGCGCACAGATACGCAGTATTTT
TRBJ1-2	TRBD1	NA	TRBV19	CASSRDRGEYGYTF	TGTGCCAGTAGCCGGGACAGGGGGGAGTATGGCTACACCTTC
TRBJ2-5	TRBD2	NA	TRBV10-3	CAIGLAQETQYF	TGTGCCATCGGACTAGCACAAGAGACCCAGTACTTC
TRBJ2-1	NA	NA	TRBV5-4	CASSSPTTSSYNEQFF	TGTGCCAGCAGCTCCCCGACTACGAGCTCCTACAATGAGCAGTTCTTC
TRBJ2-5	NA	NA	TRBV15	CATSRDLMETQYF	TGTGCCACCAGCAGAGATCTTATGGAGACCCAGTACTTC
TRBJ2-7	TRBD1	NA	TRBV28	CASTLTGGFYEQYF	TGTGCCAGCACCTTGACAGGGGGTTTCTACGAGCAGTACTTC
TRBJ2-1	NA	NA	TRBV10-3	CAIRDGIDNEQFF	TGTGCCATCAGAGACGGGATTGATAATGAGCAGTTCTTC
TRBJ1-6	NA	NA	TRBV7-9	CASSPSGSSPLHF	TGTGCCAGCAGCCCCTCGGGGAGTTCACCCCTCCACTTT
TRBJ2-3	NA	NA	TRBV19	CASSIGLAVDTQYF	TGTGCCAGTAGTATAGGTTTAGCCGTAGATACGCAGTATTTT
TRBJ1-1	NA	NA	TRBV19	CASSIRRDTEAFF	TGTGCCAGTAGTATAAGGCGGGACACTGAAGCTTTCTTT
TRBJ2-7	NA	few	TRBV6-1	CASSLAVLTYEQYF	TGTGCCAGCAGCTTAGCGGTTCTAACCTACGAGCAGTACTTC
TRBJ1-2	NA	NA	TRBV30	CAWSTRHSNYGYTF	TGTGCCTGGTCGACACGACATAGTAACTATGGCTACACCTTC